This TCR beta chain was found in a study of CD8 T cells in Susac syndrome. Roughly 0.5 to 1 ug RNA was reverse transcribed with random hexamers. TCRdb re-derived calls from the immunoSEQ multiplex PCR reads in MiXCR, one entry per CDR3 protein. The sample lists tens of thousands of distinct CDR3 sequences, around 96% seen once, with approximately 0.57% in the top ten. A word on this clonotype: No antigen is known for it.

Blood CD8+ and CD4+ T cells underwent high-throughput TCR beta sequencing. The diagnostic criteria were recently defined, and patients with Susac syndrome met them for definite or probable disease. TEMRA cells were FACS-enriched, and CD8+ and CD4+ T cells were isolated negatively. General study points: Peak Susac CD8+ clonal expansion was seen in TEMRA cells and active patients.

The TCR comes from a human donor with Susac syndrome. Sequencing used CD8+ T cells from PBMCs.

The CDR3 DNA follows: TGCGCCAGCAGCCAAGATTTCGGCAGATACTACGAGCAGTACTTC. It codes for CASSQDFGRYYEQYF. The chain carries TRBV4-1 and TRBJ2-7; no clear D. This CDR3 has 15 amino acids. Trimming pared 0 bases from V and 3 bases from J, leaving 12 bases between. Germline CDR1 MGHRA, CDR2 YSYEKL.